This T cell receptor (beta chain) was found in a study of blood T cell repertoires in COVID-19. Overall study context: Samples representing acute and convalescent COVID-19 were sourced from the United States, Italy and Spain. PBMCs, B-cell-depleted T cells, or T cells provided the cDNA or gDNA that made up the material.

The authors' processing: Amplification of reference gene primers provided the estimated nucleated cell counts. Using immunoSEQ multiplex PCR, the repertoire was profiled, and TCRdb retains in-frame clones only, with some absent. V and J calls and clone size are those listed in that table; D and trimming were worked out from the DNA. The sample has some 160,000 clones; about 82% are singletons. The CDR3 has 12 residues. V lost 2 bases and J lost 7, with 9 bases in between. CDR1 MGHDK and CDR2 SYGVNS come from the germline V gene. Recruited during active infection, patients (from Seattle) were subsequently followed longitudinally.

This clonotype originated in an elderly woman with COVID-19, enrolled during active disease. Source material: peripheral blood. The chain employs TRBV25-1 and TRBJ2-7, with D hard to call. CDR3 bases: TGTGCCAGCAGTGAAGTCTCTAGGGAGCAGTACTTC. Translated: CASSEVSREQYF.